This paragraph reports one TCR beta chain. Its antigen is not yet known. It has no much larger one-base neighbor in the sample; base qualities were not kept. CDR1 is given as SGHAT and CDR2 as FQDESV, both from the germline V gene (reference sequence). Trimming removed 3 bases from V and 4 bases from J, leaving 8 bases between the germline ends. Reading from cysteine to phenylalanine, the CDR3 counts 13 amino acids. Of all the DNA, just the CDR3 is kept, 39 bases in frame from base 1. Library preparation employed the immunoSEQ multiplex PCR assay. Entries here come from immuneACCESS through TCRdb and include only in-frame sequences with V and J called. Some clones fail to appear in such tables; in the studies checked, an unresolved V gene covers under half of the shortfall, and the cause of the remainder is unknown. The sample contains under 30,000 clones, approximately 86% of them found a single time. In total, the top ten clones hold more than 0.95% of the sample.

The data are from a study of T cell changes during pregnancy in multiple sclerosis (dated by TCRdb to the late 2010s). For context, the study as a whole: The study examined how the T cell repertoire changed over the course of pregnancy in women with multiple sclerosis.

Sequences were derived from CD4+ T cells from peripheral blood mononuclear cells, sampled in the first trimester of pregnancy. The origin of this receptor is a female donor in good health, enrolled as a control in a pregnancy study. The chain is made from TRBV11-1 and TRBJ2-3; the D gene identity is not certain. Here is the DNA: TGTGCCAGCAGCTTGGGCCAGTCAGATACGCAGTATTTT. Translated, this gives CASSLGQSDTQYF.